Shown below are 10 T cell receptor beta chains from a single sample sequenced in a study of beta chain features in type 1 diabetes. These receptors have no known antigen. Findings and limits, study-wide: Among patients with Type 1 diabetes, TCRB CDR3s were moderately but significantly shorter in every one of the four CD4+ subsets.

The whole isolated RNA underwent reverse transcription, so sequencing captured expressed TCRB transcripts. Generated by immunoSEQ multiplex PCR, the TCRdb table keeps only in-frame clones and is missing some. The sample yields more than 100,000 clones, 25% to 35% seen once. Sample: central memory CD4+ T cells from blood. The origin of the receptors is a woman between 18 and 30 years old with type 1 diabetes.

This clone was detected only once. J is TRBJ1-2 and V is TRBV5-1; 10 bases line up with TRBD1. J lost 9 bases, V lost 4 bases, and 6 bases had no gene match. The CDR3 consists of 13 residues. Germline CDR1 reads SGHRS; CDR2 reads YFSETQ. This CDR3 reads CASSMGQGRRYTF. In DNA, the CDR3 is TGCGCCAGCAGCATGGGACAGGGGAGACGCTACACCTTC.

The CDR3 nucleotides read TGCGCCAGCAGCCAAGATGCGCTAGCCGGGCAGTTCTTC. Residues: CASSQDALAGQFF. This chain joins TRBV4-3 and TRBJ2-1, with a weak D call TRBD2 (5 bases). V was shortened by 0 bases and J by 12 bases, with 12 bases between the two germline ends. The CDR3 sequence is 13 residues long. Germline CDR1 reads LGHNA; CDR2 reads YSLEER.

The gene calls are TRBV7-2 and TRBJ1-5; 7 bases map to TRBD1. The trim removed 4 bases at V and 6 bases at J, leaving 9 bases unmatched. The CDR3 runs 15 residues. CDR1 is SGHTA, CDR2 FQGNSA, per germline. This CDR3 reads CASSSQSQGIQPQHF. The CDR3 DNA follows: TGTGCCAGCAGCTCCCAATCACAGGGGATTCAGCCCCAGCATTTT.

V usage is TRBV11-2 and J usage is TRBJ2-4; a possible D gene is TRBD2 (7 bases). CDR1 and CDR2 from the germline V gene are SGHAT and FQNNGV. V was shortened by 3 bases and J by 8 bases, with 17 bases between the two germline ends. The CDR3 covers 15 residues. The CDR3 region has the DNA TGTGCCAGCAGCTTCCACGGGGGAGGGGGAGACATTCAGTACTTC. Translation gives CASSFHGGGGDIQYF.

The J gene is TRBJ1-5, the V gene TRBV7-6; no clear D. V lost 2 bases to trimming and J lost 10 bases, with 12 bases between them. The CDR3 covers 13 residues. In germline, CDR1 is SGHVS, CDR2 FNYEAQ. CDR3 nucleotide sequence: TGTGCCAGCAGCTTACAGAATAATAAACCCCAGCATTTT. Its translation: CASSLQNNKPQHF.

This clone was counted a few times. This chain connects TRBV4-2 to TRBJ2-3; 9 nucleotides match TRBD2. The germline V gene encodes CDR1 LGHNA and CDR2 YNFKEQ. The CDR3 extends over 21 amino acids. The V segment lost 0 bases and the J segment 0 bases; nucleotides outside the gene matches: 16. The CDR3 bases are TGTGCCAGCAGCCAAGAAAGGAAGAGGGCGGGAGGGCCCACTAGCACAGATACGCAGTATTTT. This encodes CASSQERKRAGGPTSTDTQYF.

The V gene is TRBV29-1, the J gene TRBJ1-1; D is undetermined. Between the trimmed V and J ends, which lost 4 bases and 4 bases, there was a span of 13 bases. CDR3 length: 13 amino acids. The germline V gene has CDR1 SQVTM and CDR2 ANQGSEA. The CDR3 protein is CSVAARSGTEAFF. The CDR3 DNA reads as TGCAGCGTTGCTGCCCGTTCCGGCACTGAAGCTTTCTTT.

The rearrangement uses TRBV5-1 and TRBJ2-3, with 15 nucleotides matching TRBD2. With 4 bases clipped from V and 1 base from J, the junction kept 4 bases outside the gene matches. The V gene's germline CDR1 is SGHRS and CDR2 YFSETQ. This CDR3 region has 17 residues. This CDR3 reads CASSLRTSGGGTDTQYF. Here the CDR3 DNA reads TGCGCCAGCAGCCTCCGGACTAGCGGGGGGGGCACAGATACGCAGTATTTT. Full variable domain (missing parts from reference TRBV5-1 and TRBJ2-3): KAGVTQTPRYLIKTRGQQVTLSCSPISGHRSVSWYQQTPGQGLQFLFEYFSETQRNKGNFPGRFSGRQFSNSRSEMNVSTLELGDSALYLCASSLRTSGGGTDTQYFGPGTRLTVL.

This clone was counted only a few times. This rearrangement joins TRBV7-6 to TRBJ2-3; TRBD2 matches 7 bases. Trimming removed 5 bases from V and 0 bases from J; junction bases left unmatched: 8. The V gene's germline CDR1 is SGHVS and CDR2 FNYEAQ. The CDR3 contains 16 residues. The CDR3 DNA reads TGTGCCAGCAGCCGATGGGGCGGGGGAAGCACAGATACGCAGTATTTT. Encoded protein: CASSRWGGGSTDTQYF.

The rearrangement joins TRBV4-1 to TRBJ2-5; perhaps TRBD1 as D (6 bases). V was pared by 4 bases and J by 7 bases, with 19 bases between. The length of the CDR3 is 15 residues. Looked up from germline, CDR1 is MGHRA and CDR2 is YSYEKL. The CDR3 sequence: CASSPGTTGARTQYF. The CDR3 nucleotides read TGCGCCAGCAGCCCCGGGACAACTGGGGCTCGGACCCAGTACTTC.